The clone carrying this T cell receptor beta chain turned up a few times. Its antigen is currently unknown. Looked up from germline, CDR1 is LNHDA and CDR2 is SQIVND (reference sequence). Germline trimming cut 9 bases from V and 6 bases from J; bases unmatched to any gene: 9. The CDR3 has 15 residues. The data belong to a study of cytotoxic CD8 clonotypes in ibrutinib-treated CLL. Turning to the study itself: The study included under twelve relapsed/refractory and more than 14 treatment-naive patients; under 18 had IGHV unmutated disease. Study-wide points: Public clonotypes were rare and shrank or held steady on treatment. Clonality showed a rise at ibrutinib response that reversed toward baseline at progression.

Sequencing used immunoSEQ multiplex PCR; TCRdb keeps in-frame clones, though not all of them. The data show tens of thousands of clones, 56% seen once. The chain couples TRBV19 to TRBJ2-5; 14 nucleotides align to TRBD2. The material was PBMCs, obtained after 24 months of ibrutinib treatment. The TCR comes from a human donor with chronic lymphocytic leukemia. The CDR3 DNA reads TGTGCCAGACCGACTAGCGGGGGGGCCGGGAAGACCCAGTACTTC. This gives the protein CARPTSGGAGKTQYF.